The T cell receptor (beta chain) under discussion was sequenced for a study of T cells in Graves' hyperthyroidism and ophthalmopathy. RNA transcripts provided the source from which TCR beta CDR3 regions were amplified. In the first-round RT-PCR of the TCR CDR3, the HTBI primer set was used. MiXCR, applied by TCRdb to the multiplex PCR reads, yields one record per CDR3 protein. The data contain a few hundred thousand distinct CDR3 sequences, roughly a sixth of them singletons. In its sample, this clonotype was seen many times. The CDR3 is made up of 15 amino acids. Germline V lookup: CDR1 DFQATT, CDR2 SNEGSKA (reference sequence). V was clipped by 1 base and J by 0 bases, with 10 bases between them.

V usage is TRBV20-1 and J usage is TRBJ2-1; D is possibly TRBD2 (6 bases). This TCR was sampled from a woman in her forties with Graves' ophthalmopathy. The sample consisted of blood. The CDR3 reads CSARAPGVSYNEQFF. In DNA form, the CDR3 reads TGCAGTGCTAGAGCTCCGGGAGTCTCCTACAATGAGCAGTTCTTC.